The source of this T cell receptor (beta chain) is a study of beta chain features in type 1 diabetes. This clone occurred a few times. Its matching antigen is unknown. Study-wide results and caveats: Significant though moderate, a shortening of TCRB CDR3s appeared in all four CD4+ subsets of Type 1 diabetes patients. Sampled from patients, naive, central memory and Treg TCRB repertoires appeared more similar than those sampled from healthy donors.

Expressed TCRB transcripts were sequenced because the entire RNA isolate underwent reverse transcription. Data came from immunoSEQ multiplex PCR; TCRdb stores just in-frame clones and leaves some out. The data hold some 150,000 clones, with 13% observed a single time. Sorted CD4+ subsets: naive, central memory, regulatory, stem cell-like memory (CD45RO/CCR7/CD25/CD127/CD95/CD27 panel). Germline V gene data show CDR1 as SGHTA and CDR2 as FQGNSA. The CDR3 runs to 17 residues. Germline trimming cut 2 bases from V and 4 bases from J; bases unmatched to any gene: 6. The chain couples TRBV7-2 to TRBJ2-1, with 12 bases aligning to TRBD2. The sequenced material came from central memory CD4+ T cells from blood. The TCR originated in a man aged 18-30 years with type 1 diabetes. The CDR3 DNA reads TGTGCCAGCAGCTTACTAGACCTAGCGGGGGGGTACAATGAGCAGTTCTTC. Its translation: CASSLLDLAGGYNEQFF.